Listed below are T cell receptor beta chains from one sample, sequenced in a study of T cells in Graves' hyperthyroidism and ophthalmopathy. Each CDR3 protein is one row after TCRdb ran MiXCR on the multiplex PCR reads. The sample includes approximately 320,000 distinct CDR3 sequences, around 17% of them seen just once. The sample taken for sequencing was blood. These TCRs come from a man aged 25 to 40 with Graves' hyperthyroidism. Each CDR3 is given with its conserved first and last residue. Fields, in order: clone size, J gene, V gene, CDR3 protein. Clone size, where shown, is once, few, many, or a class for clones that have expanded.

many | TRBJ1-5 | TRBV3-1 | CASSQRTGSQPQHF
many | TRBJ2-7 | TRBV7-9 | CASSLGQQQYF
- | TRBJ1-2 | TRBV6-1 | CASSVGTETGGGYTF
many | TRBJ2-7 | TRBV20-1 | CSARTGTRGDEQYF
many | TRBJ2-3 | TRBV11-2 | CASSLPGATQYF
many | TRBJ2-7 | TRBV12-3/TRBV12-4 | CASSLTGDLRGQYF
- | TRBJ1-2 | TRBV6-5 | CASSFNPTGGYTF
- | TRBJ2-7 | TRBV5-6 | CASSLGQASEQYF
- | TRBJ2-7 | TRBV4-2 | CASSHGSNEQYF
many | TRBJ2-1 | TRBV7-3 | CASSLAREDEQFF
many | TRBJ2-1 | TRBV12-3/TRBV12-4 | CASSSRGAGGNEQFF
- | TRBJ2-7 | TRBV5-4 | CASSGKGQSYEQYF
many | TRBJ2-1 | TRBV12-3/TRBV12-4 | CASSFILTSGDSYNEQFF
many | TRBJ2-7 | TRBV5-1 | CASSLKGGRDTLYEQYF
many | TRBJ2-3 | TRBV6-6 | CASSYSRGPSSDTQYF
many | TRBJ2-3 | TRBV20-1 | CSARGIGAASTDTQYF
many | TRBJ2-7 | TRBV5-1 | CASSLVGSNYEQYF
- | TRBJ1-5 | TRBV7-8 | CASSLERVRGGNQPQHF